This is a list of T cell receptor beta chains from one sample in a study of blood T cell repertoires in COVID-19. Data came from immunoSEQ multiplex PCR; TCRdb stores just in-frame clones and leaves some out. The profile covers more than 300,000 clones, with 80% to 90% appearing a single time and 8.5% to 12% taken by the ten largest. Sequenced material: PBMCs or T cells enriched from blood (not recorded which). The receptors originated from a woman aged 18 to 35 who had recovered from COVID-19. The CDR3 runs from the conserved cysteine through the conserved F or W. D genes are given only for firm matches. Part of the rows lack a size; the others show once, few, many or a class for expanded clones.

j_gene	d_gene	abundance	v_gene	CDR3aa	CDR3nt
TRBJ1-4	NA	NA	TRBV19	CASQRQLNEKLFF	TGTGCCAGTCAGAGACAGCTTAATGAAAAACTGTTTTTT
TRBJ1-2	TRBD1	NA	TRBV5-1	CASSLGGQMGGDGYTF	TGCGCCAGCAGCTTGGGGGGACAGATGGGAGGTGATGGCTACACCTTC
TRBJ1-1	NA	NA	TRBV7-8	CASSFQSMNTEAFF	TGTGCCAGCAGCTTTCAAAGCATGAACACTGAAGCTTTCTTT
TRBJ1-4	TRBD1	NA	TRBV5-1	CASSLGTDEKLFF	TGCGCCAGCAGCTTAGGGACAGATGAAAAACTGTTTTTT
TRBJ2-1	TRBD2	few	TRBV5-1	CASSSGLAGLSVGEQFF	TGCGCCAGCAGCTCCGGACTAGCGGGACTGTCTGTGGGTGAGCAGTTCTTC
TRBJ1-3	NA	NA	TRBV6-1	CASSERRGLSGNTIYF	TGTGCCAGCAGTGAAAGGAGGGGTCTCTCTGGAAACACCATATATTTT
TRBJ2-7	TRBD1	NA	TRBV9	CASSRGQLSSYEQYF	TGTGCCAGCAGCCGGGGACAGTTAAGCTCCTACGAGCAGTACTTC
TRBJ2-7	NA	few	TRBV28	CASSLGRGPGNYEQYF	TGTGCCAGCAGTTTGGGGCGGGGCCCTGGTAACTACGAGCAGTACTTC
TRBJ1-4	NA	NA	TRBV14	CASSQVPIRVGNEKLFF	TGTGCCAGCAGCCAAGTACCCATCCGGGTTGGTAATGAAAAACTGTTTTTT
TRBJ2-3	TRBD1	NA	TRBV7-9	CASSFGITGADTQYF	TGTGCCAGCAGCTTTGGAATTACAGGGGCAGATACGCAGTATTTT
TRBJ1-2	TRBD1	NA	TRBV30	CAWSSKPGQGAGYGYTF	TGTGCCTGGAGTTCTAAACCGGGACAGGGGGCAGGCTATGGCTACACCTTC
TRBJ2-2	NA	NA	TRBV27	CASSLRGSGTGELFF	TGTGCCAGCAGTCTCAGGGGTTCGGGCACCGGGGAGCTGTTTTTT
TRBJ2-1	TRBD2	NA	TRBV7-9	CASSLGSSGTREQFF	TGTGCCAGCAGCTTAGGCTCATCCGGGACTAGGGAGCAGTTCTTC
TRBJ1-1	TRBD1	NA	TRBV5-1	CASSSGTGALLEAFF	TGCGCCAGCAGCTCTGGCACAGGGGCCTTACTTGAAGCTTTCTTT
TRBJ2-5	TRBD1	NA	TRBV19	CASSQGGTGNVETQYF	TGTGCCAGTAGTCAAGGGGGGACAGGGAATGTAGAGACCCAGTACTTC
TRBJ2-7	NA	NA	TRBV2	CASSETLYEQYF	TGTGCCAGCAGTGAAACTTTGTACGAGCAGTACTTC
TRBJ1-6	TRBD1	NA	TRBV18	CASSPRAGGILDSPLHF	TGTGCCAGCTCACCTCGGGCAGGGGGCATTCTGGATTCACCCCTCCACTTT
TRBJ1-5	NA	NA	TRBV6-5	CASILDAGDQPQHF	TGTGCCAGCATCCTGGACGCCGGGGATCAGCCCCAGCATTTT
TRBJ1-2	NA	NA	TRBV5-4	CASSFSGQSYGYTF	TGTGCCAGCAGCTTTTCCGGACAGTCCTATGGCTACACCTTC
TRBJ2-3	TRBD2	NA	TRBV11-2	CASSWTSGGTDTQYF	TGTGCCAGCAGCTGGACTAGCGGGGGCACAGATACGCAGTATTTT